The present T cell receptor (beta chain) was sequenced within a study of cytomegalovirus exposure and HLA in healthy donors (dated by TCRdb to 2016 to 2017). The study in broad terms: An earlier analysis of more than 550 of the donors reported 250 to 350 Gb of sequence data and 117 million unique TCR beta sequences obtained from about 180 million T cells. HLA typing covered class I and class II loci at four-digit resolution. In a later genetic analysis, genome-wide SNP genotypes for about 55% of the roughly 700 donors were used, and that subset was treated as a discovery cohort. Of the 350 to 450 genotyped donors, roughly 80% fell in the genetic ancestry cluster associated with self-reported Caucasian donors. In addition to the first cohort of around 670 subjects, a separate validation cohort of approximately 130 different subjects was used. Donor age, sex, ethnicity and CMV serostatus were compiled alongside the repertoire data. An earlier analysis of approximately 580 of the donors used high-throughput TCR beta sequencing to judge whether each TCR beta V gene segment behaved as functional or pseudogenic. A later analysis re-analyzed previously published TCR beta repertoires from 500 to 700 donors and added high-resolution HLA genotyping to study TCR occurrence patterns. The study aimed to test whether cataloging public T cell receptors could reveal signatures of past pathogen exposure. The study combined high-throughput TCR immunosequencing, statistical association of individual TCRs with disease status, and machine learning to predict cytomegalovirus infection status. Roughly five DR-DQ haplotypes were handled as single units for association and clustering because linkage in the cohort was strong. On average, 235,054 unique TCR beta nucleotide sequences were sequenced per donor among more than 350 genotyped donors of the cohort, with roughly 18% of those sequences being non-productive. Rather than drawing on any new phenotypic data, the later analysis identified candidate immune exposures from TCR beta sequences and the way those sequences occurred across donors. Typing coverage varied by locus: about 620-640 donors for A, B, C, DRB1 and DQB1; roughly 560 for DQA1; over 600 for DPA1; approximately 470 for DPB1. All discovery cohort repertoires had been generated on a single sequencing platform. An early release covering over 500 HLA-typed donors comprised about 310 gigabases of sequencing data and roughly 86 million unique TCR sequences. The T cell repertoires of around 670 subjects were profiled by immunosequencing and related to cytomegalovirus serostatus.

In total, 600 or so healthy bone marrow donors made up the cohort. All cohort members were sampled while nominally healthy, although unrecorded immune exposures were likely present. The donor tested CMV seropositive and was one of the 289 seropositive cohort members. A peripheral blood sample was collected from each donor, and TCR beta sequencing was performed on peripheral blood mononuclear cells. Genomic DNA was extracted from the blood cell samples with the Qiagen DNeasy Blood Extraction Kit. Of note for this clone: It lacks a known antigen. Base qualities are not recorded, but no much larger clone differs from it by a single base.

Study-wide conclusions, independent of this receptor: Linkage disequilibrium might explain the correlated functional status among segregating V segments, but an unknown experimental factor could not be excluded. According to a later analysis, most CMV-associated TCR beta chains appeared to be HLA-restricted, and the HLA associations seemed to be driven largely by CMV exposure. Assigning TCR associations to individual alleles was difficult when HLA alleles, especially DR and DQ, strongly co-occurred. In a later genetic analysis, a missense DCLRE1C variant was associated with V-gene and J-gene trimming of TCR beta chains, and the association was replicated in an independent cohort. In this cohort, only TCR beta chains were sequenced, and detectable features were limited by the absence of alpha or paired-chain data. Some IMGT-functional V segments, including TRBV6-2 and TRBV6-3, could not be told apart with the 87-base-pair reads, so those segments were excluded. The study listed approximately 160 TCR beta chains as associated with cytomegalovirus. Because counts were too low, fewer than 20 rarely observed V segments, including chromosome 9 orphons, were excluded from the earlier analysis of 587 of the donors. The classifier was reported to diagnose cytomegalovirus status with high specificity and sensitivity in both the original and validation cohorts. In a later analysis, HLA-associated TCR beta chains showed more clonal expansion and lower generation probabilities than non-associated chains that were equally common. In an earlier analysis of 587 of the donors, most TCR beta V segments were observed in productive rearrangements about 87% or about 30% of the time, broadly matching IMGT annotations. A cluster of highly shared sequence variants was judged likely to represent a technical artifact of the sequencing pipeline. The authors suggested that the approach could potentially be extended to other disease states and immunological phenotypes. CMV serostatus was the only immune exposure information available for the cohort. Specific HLA alleles were associated with more than 15,000 TCR beta sequences at a false discovery rate of 0.05 in a later analysis. Three of the identified cytomegalovirus-associated TCR beta chains were confirmed in vitro to be specific for cytomegalovirus antigens. Across donors, most TCR sequences were observed very rarely, whereas some public TCRs were present in many individuals. Sequencing depth was assumed to be roughly uniform across donors in the presence/absence analyses, though that assumption may not hold. Compared with the 666-donor mean, donors in an Asian-associated ancestry cluster had fewer N-insertions in productive TCRs, according to a later genetic analysis. Because HLA typing was unavailable for some donors at each locus, only the typed subset was used in association tests. According to a later analysis, parvovirus B19, influenza, CMV and Epstein-Barr virus appeared linked to several top co-occurrence clusters. A further reported finding was that TCR beta sequences accurately predicted the HLA-A and HLA-B alleles for most subjects in the first cohort. A later analysis found that TCR association rates varied across HLA loci, with DRB1 alleles showing the most associated TCRs and HLA-C alleles the fewest.

The CDR3 measures 12 amino acids from cysteine to phenylalanine. Only the CDR3 DNA stays, 36 bases, in frame from base 1. Looking up the germline V gene (reference sequence) yields CDR1 PRHDT and CDR2 FYEKMQ. Clipping removes 5 bases from V and 6 bases from J, with 4 as the unmatched junction base count. Library preparation employed the immunoSEQ multiplex PCR assay. The multiplex PCR relied on a mix of 60 forward primers for TCR Vbeta segments and 13 reverse primers for TCR Jbeta segments. Amplification of the CDR3 region of rearranged TCR beta genes was performed with a multiplex PCR assay on genomic DNA. Amplified TCR beta libraries were sequenced as 87-base-pair reads on the Illumina HiSeq System. The authors' analysis ran thus. Across the 600 to 700 repertoires, a later analysis counted some 81 million unique TCR beta chains, around 11 million of which were shared by at least two donors. To remove PCR and sequencing errors, raw reads were error-corrected and collapsed into unique sequences using a nearest-neighbor algorithm that merged closely related sequences. Alignment of CDR3 sequences to IMGT reference sequences was used to assign V, D and J gene segments. For a sequence to be retained, a match of at least six nucleotides to both a V gene segment and a J gene segment was required. Rearrangements were classified as productive when the CDR3 lacked stop codons and remained in frame with V and J, and all other rearrangements were classified as non-productive. CDR3 was defined by IMGT convention, running from the second conserved V-encoded cysteine to the conserved J-encoded phenylalanine. In an earlier analysis of approximately 590 of the donors, sequences lacking an unambiguous match to a single V gene segment were excluded. An earlier analysis of fewer than 750 of the donors classified V segments as functional when productive rearrangements were above 56.7% and as segregating when the standard deviation between donors was above 5%. A statistical classification framework was developed to diagnose cytomegalovirus status using the catalog of TCR beta chain sequences. A later analysis assigned V and J genes by comparing TCR nucleotide sequences with IMGT/GENE-DB human TR gene sequences. A later analysis assigned CDR3 sequences and most-parsimonious VDJ recombination scenarios with the TCRdist pipeline. In a later analysis, each TCR beta chain was defined by its CDR3 amino acid sequence together with its V-gene family, and reads lacking a unique V-gene family were excluded. To address suspected cross-contamination and a sequencing artifact, a later analysis removed a few hundred highly shared, low-generation-probability nucleotide sequences. For each public chain, a later analysis derived a clonal expansion index from normalized ranks of inferred template counts within each repertoire. In a later analysis, generation probabilities were computed using a VDJ recombination model fitted to out-of-frame rearrangements, and the results were checked against IGoR. In a later analysis, hypergeometric tests were used to score TCR-TCR, TCR-HLA and TCR-CMV co-occurrence, with a repertoire-size bias correction applied to TCR pairs. In a later analysis, false discovery rates were estimated by permuting HLA or CMV assignments 20 times. In a later analysis, co-occurring TCRs were grouped using DBSCAN, and TCRdist sequence similarity was added for clustering within HLA-allele-positive subsets. For co-occurrence clustering, repertoires with fewer than 30,000 or more than 120,000 public chains were excluded, along with five repertoires with anomalous nucleotide sharing. In TCRdb, the immuneACCESS table is reduced to in-frame sequences with V and J assigned. These tables do not hold every clone; where another copy was compared, an unresolved V gene accounts for under half, and the others remain unexplained. The DNA gave D and trimming, while V, J and clone size come from that table. For this sample there are about 150,000 clones; roughly 77% appear just once. The top ten clones comprise approximately 8% of the sample.

The clonotype comes from a man aged 30-40 years in good health and CMV-seropositive. Sequencing was carried out using PBMCs. The sequence links TRBV13 to TRBJ2-7; TRBD1 agrees with 7 junctional bases. The sequenced DNA: TGTGCCAGCAGCAAATACAGGGGCGAGCAGTACTTC. It is translated as CASSKYRGEQYF.